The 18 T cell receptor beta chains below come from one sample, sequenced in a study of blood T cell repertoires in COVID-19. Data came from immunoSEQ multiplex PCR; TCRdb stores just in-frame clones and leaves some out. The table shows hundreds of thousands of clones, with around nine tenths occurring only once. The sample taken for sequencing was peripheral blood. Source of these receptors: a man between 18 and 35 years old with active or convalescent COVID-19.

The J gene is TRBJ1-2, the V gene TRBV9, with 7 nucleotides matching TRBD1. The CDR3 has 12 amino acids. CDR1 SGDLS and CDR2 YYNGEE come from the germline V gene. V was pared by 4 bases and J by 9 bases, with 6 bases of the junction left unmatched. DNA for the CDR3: TGTGCCAGCAGCCCGCGACAGGGTAGCTACACCTTC. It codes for CASSPRQGSYTF.

The CDR3 DNA reads as TGTGCCAGCAGCTTAGGGGCGGGCCACGAGCAGTACTTC. This encodes CASSLGAGHEQYF. This chain links TRBV11-2 with TRBJ2-7; a possible D gene is TRBD2 (5 bases). The CDR3 sequence is 13 residues long. V gave up 1 base and J gave up 5 bases, with 9 bases separating them. Germline CDR1 SGHAT, CDR2 FQNNGV.

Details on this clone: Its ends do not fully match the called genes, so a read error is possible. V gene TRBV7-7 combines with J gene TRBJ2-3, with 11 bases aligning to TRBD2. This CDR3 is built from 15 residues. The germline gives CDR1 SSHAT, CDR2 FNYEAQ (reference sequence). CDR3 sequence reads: CASSPTSGRSDTQYF. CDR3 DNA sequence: TGTGCTAGCAGCCCTACTAGCGGGAGATCGGATACGCAGTATTTT.

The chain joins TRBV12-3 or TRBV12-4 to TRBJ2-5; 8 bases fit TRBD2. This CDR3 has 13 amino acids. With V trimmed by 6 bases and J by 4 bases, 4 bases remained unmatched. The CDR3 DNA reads TGTGCCAGCAGCCGCAGCGGGGGAGAGACCCAGTACTTC. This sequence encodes CASSRSGGETQYF.

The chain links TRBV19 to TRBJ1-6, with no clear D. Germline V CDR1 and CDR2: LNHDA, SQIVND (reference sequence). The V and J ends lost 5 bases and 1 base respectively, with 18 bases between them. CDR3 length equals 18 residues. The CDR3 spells CASSVGASLGSYNSPLHF. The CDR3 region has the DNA TGTGCCAGTAGTGTGGGAGCTAGCTTAGGATCCTATAATTCACCCCTCCACTTT.

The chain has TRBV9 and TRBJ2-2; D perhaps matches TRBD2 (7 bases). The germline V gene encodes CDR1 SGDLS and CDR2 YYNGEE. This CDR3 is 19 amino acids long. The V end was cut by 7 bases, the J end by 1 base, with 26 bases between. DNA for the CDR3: TGTGCCAGCCGTAGTGGGTCATTTGGGGGGGCATTGAACACCGGGGAGCTGTTTTTT. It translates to CASRSGSFGGALNTGELFF.

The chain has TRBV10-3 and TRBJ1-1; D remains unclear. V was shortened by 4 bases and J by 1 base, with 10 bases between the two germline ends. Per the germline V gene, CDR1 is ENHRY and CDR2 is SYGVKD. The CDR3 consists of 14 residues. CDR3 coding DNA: TGTGCCATCAGTGCGGGAACCACGAACACTGAAGCTTTCTTT. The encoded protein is CAISAGTTNTEAFF.

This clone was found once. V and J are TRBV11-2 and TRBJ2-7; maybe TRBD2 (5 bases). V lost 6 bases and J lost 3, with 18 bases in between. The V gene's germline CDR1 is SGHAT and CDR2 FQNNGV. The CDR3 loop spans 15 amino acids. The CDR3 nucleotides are TGTGCCAGCAGTTCAAAGGCGGGCGGTGTCTACGAGCAGTACTTC. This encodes CASSSKAGGVYEQYF.

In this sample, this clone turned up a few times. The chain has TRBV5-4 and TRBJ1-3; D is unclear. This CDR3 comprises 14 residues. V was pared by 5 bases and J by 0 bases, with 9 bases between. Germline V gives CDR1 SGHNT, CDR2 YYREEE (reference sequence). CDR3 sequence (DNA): TGTGCCAGCAGTTCCGTAAACTCTGGAAACACCATATATTTT. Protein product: CASSSVNSGNTIYF.

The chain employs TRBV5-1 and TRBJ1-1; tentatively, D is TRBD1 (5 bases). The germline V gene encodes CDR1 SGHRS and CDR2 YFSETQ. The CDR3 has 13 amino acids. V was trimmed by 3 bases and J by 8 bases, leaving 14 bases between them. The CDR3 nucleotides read TGCGCCAGCAGCTGGGAGGGGTATTCGGAAGCTTTCTTT. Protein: CASSWEGYSEAFF.

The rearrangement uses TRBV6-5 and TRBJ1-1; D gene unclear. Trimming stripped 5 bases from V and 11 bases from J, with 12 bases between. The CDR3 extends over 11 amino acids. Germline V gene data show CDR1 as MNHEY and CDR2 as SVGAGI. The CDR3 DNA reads TGTGCCAGCAGTAGGGCAGGACTGGCTTTCTTT. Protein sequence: CASSRAGLAFF.

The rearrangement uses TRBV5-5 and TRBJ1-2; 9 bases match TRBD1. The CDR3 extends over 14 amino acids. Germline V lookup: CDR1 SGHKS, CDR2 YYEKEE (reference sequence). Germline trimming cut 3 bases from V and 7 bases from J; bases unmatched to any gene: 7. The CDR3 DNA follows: TGTGCCAGCAGCTCCACAGGGGGCTCTGTTGGCTACACCTTC. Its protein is CASSSTGGSVGYTF. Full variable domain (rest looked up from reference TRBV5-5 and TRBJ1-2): DAGVTQSPTHLIKTRGQQVTLRCSPISGHKSVSWYQQVLGQGPQFIFQYYEKEERGRGNFPDRFSARQFPNYSSELNVNALLLGDSALYLCASSSTGGSVGYTFGSGTRLTVV.

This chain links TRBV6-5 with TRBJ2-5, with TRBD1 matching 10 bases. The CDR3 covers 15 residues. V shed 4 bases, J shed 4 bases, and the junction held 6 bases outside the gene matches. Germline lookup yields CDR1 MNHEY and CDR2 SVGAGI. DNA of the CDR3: TGTGCCAGCAGTTTCGGACAGGGGGGAGGAGAGACCCAGTACTTC. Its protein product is CASSFGQGGGETQYF.

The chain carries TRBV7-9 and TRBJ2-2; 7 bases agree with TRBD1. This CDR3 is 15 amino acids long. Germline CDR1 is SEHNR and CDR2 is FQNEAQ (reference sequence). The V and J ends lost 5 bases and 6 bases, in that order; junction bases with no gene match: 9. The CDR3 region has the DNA TGTGCCAGCAGCCCGACAGGGTTAGGATCCGGGGAGCTGTTTTTT. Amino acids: CASSPTGLGSGELFF.

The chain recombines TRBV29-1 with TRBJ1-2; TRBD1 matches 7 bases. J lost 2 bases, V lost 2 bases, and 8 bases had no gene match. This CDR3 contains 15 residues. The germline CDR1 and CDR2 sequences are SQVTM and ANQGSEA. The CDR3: CSVESQGPTNYGYTF. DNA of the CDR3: TGCAGCGTTGAATCACAGGGGCCGACGAACTATGGCTACACCTTC.

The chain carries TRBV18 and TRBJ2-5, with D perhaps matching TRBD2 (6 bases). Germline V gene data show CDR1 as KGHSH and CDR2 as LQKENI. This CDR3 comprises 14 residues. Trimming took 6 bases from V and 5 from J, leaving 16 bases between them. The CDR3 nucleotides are TGTGCCAGCTCTCCAAATTGGGCGGGGGAGACCCAGTACTTC. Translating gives CASSPNWAGETQYF.

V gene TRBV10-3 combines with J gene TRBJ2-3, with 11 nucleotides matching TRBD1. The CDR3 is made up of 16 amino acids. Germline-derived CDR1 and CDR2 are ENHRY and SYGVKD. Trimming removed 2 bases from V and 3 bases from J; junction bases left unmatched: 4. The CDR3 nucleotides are TGTGCCATCAGTGAGCCGGGACAGGGGGAGACAGATACGCAGTATTTT. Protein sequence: CAISEPGQGETDTQYF.

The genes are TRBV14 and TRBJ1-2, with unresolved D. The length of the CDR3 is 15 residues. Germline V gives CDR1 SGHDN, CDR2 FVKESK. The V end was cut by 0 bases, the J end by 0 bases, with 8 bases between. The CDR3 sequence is CASSQDLTANYGYTF. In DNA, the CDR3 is TGTGCCAGCAGCCAAGATTTAACAGCTAACTATGGCTACACCTTC.